A single sample is the source of the 27 T cell receptor beta chains below, sequenced in a study of blood T cells in healthy people across ages. For the second PCR, which ran for about 7 to 12 cycles, a sample-barcoded 5' primer and a J-beta primer mix were used. TCRdb redid the calling of the 5' RACE reads with MiXCR, one entry per CDR3 protein. The table lists more than 650,000 distinct CDR3 sequences, approximately 21% of them singletons, with around 22% in the top ten. The sample taken for sequencing was blood. The receptors originated from a man aged 65 to 79 in good health.

The chain has TRBV24-1 and TRBJ2-2; D might be TRBD1 (5 bases). Germline V gene data show CDR1 as KGHDR and CDR2 as SFDVKD. This CDR3 has 14 residues. Deletions cut 6 bases from V and 3 bases from J, with 10 bases between. The CDR3 spells CATSNQGYTGELFF. The CDR3 DNA follows: TGTGCCACCAGTAATCAGGGATACACCGGGGAGCTGTTTTTT.

J is TRBJ1-4 and V is TRBV13, with D tentatively TRBD1 (6 bases). This CDR3 is 12 amino acids long. Trimming stripped 5 bases from V and 10 bases from J, with 11 bases between. Germline lookup yields CDR1 PRHDT and CDR2 FYEKMQ (reference sequence). The CDR3 DNA reads TGTGCCAGCAGCACCGGGGGGCGAAAACTGTTTTTT. Translating gives CASSTGGRKLFF.

The V and J genes are TRBV12-3 or TRBV12-4 and TRBJ1-3; D call uncertain. CDR3 length: 11 residues. The germline V and J ends were trimmed by 6 bases and 11 bases, with 11 bases remaining between them. The CDR3 is CASSTYLPIYF. Written as DNA, the CDR3 is TGTGCCAGCAGCACCTATCTGCCCATATATTTT.

The chain links TRBV5-1 to TRBJ2-5; possibly TRBD2 for D (6 bases). Germline lookup yields CDR1 SGHRS and CDR2 YFSETQ. The CDR3 is 16 amino acids. V lost 0 bases, J lost 1 base, and 13 bases lay in between. The DNA of the CDR3 is TGCGCCAGCAGCTTGGGGGCGGGGACCTCCCAAGAGACCCAGTACTTC. Its protein product is CASSLGAGTSQETQYF.

J is TRBJ2-7 and V is TRBV5-1; D may be TRBD1 (6 bases). Germline V gives CDR1 SGHRS, CDR2 YFSETQ. This CDR3 spans 14 amino acids. V was trimmed by 4 bases and J by 2 bases, leaving 13 bases between them. CDR3 residues: CASSRDKRAYEQYF. For the CDR3, the DNA is TGCGCCAGCAGCCGGGACAAGAGGGCCTACGAGCAGTACTTC. Based on the CDR3 plus reference TRBV5-1 and TRBJ2-7, the full variable domain is KAGVTQTPRYLIKTRGQQVTLSCSPISGHRSVSWYQQTPGQGLQFLFEYFSETQRNKGNFPGRFSGRQFSNSRSEMNVSTLELGDSALYLCASSRDKRAYEQYFGPGTRLTVT.

This clonotype was seen a few times. The CDR3 sequence is CASSSHSATNEKLFF. In DNA, the CDR3 is TGTGCCAGCAGTTCTCACAGTGCAACTAATGAAAAACTGTTTTTT. The V and J genes are TRBV12-3 or TRBV12-4 and TRBJ1-4; D is undetermined. The CDR3 is 15 amino acids. The V and J ends lost 4 bases and 0 bases respectively, with 9 bases between them.

This clonotype showed up just a few times. V gene TRBV12-3 or TRBV12-4 combines with J gene TRBJ1-3, with no clear D. V dropped 8 bases and J dropped 11 bases, with 10 bases sitting between them. The CDR3 is 10 amino acids. DNA for the CDR3: TGTGCCAGCTGGGCGGGCGCCATATATTTT. Residues: CASWAGAIYF.

V gene TRBV12-3 or TRBV12-4 combines with J gene TRBJ2-3; 8 nucleotides match TRBD2. Germline trimming cut 7 bases from V and 5 bases from J; bases unmatched to any gene: 5. The length of the CDR3 is 13 residues. CDR3 protein: CASTGGGRDTQYF. In DNA, the CDR3 is TGTGCCAGCACCGGGGGGGGAAGAGATACGCAGTATTTT.

The chain couples TRBV20-1 to TRBJ1-5, with D tentatively TRBD1 (6 bases). CDR3 length: 15 residues. Deletions cut 1 base from V and 3 bases from J, with 13 bases between. CDR1 and CDR2 from the germline V gene are DFQATT and SNEGSKA (reference sequence). Written as DNA, the CDR3 is TGCAGTGCTAGAGGGCTTCCGGGACACAATCAGCCCCAGCATTTT. This encodes CSARGLPGHNQPQHF.

J is TRBJ2-5 and V is TRBV5-1; D gene ambiguous. Judging by the DNA end, TRBJ2-7 fits better; the J call may be wrong. The V gene's germline CDR1 is SGHRS and CDR2 YFSETQ. The CDR3 is 13 residues long. CDR3 sequence: CASSANGAYEQYF. In DNA form, the CDR3 reads TGCGCCAGCAGCGCCAATGGTGCCTACGAGCAGTACTTC.

The rearrangement joins TRBV7-2 to TRBJ1-2; a possible D gene is TRBD1 (6 bases). CDR3 length equals 12 residues. The V end lost 4 bases, the J end lost 7 bases, and 10 bases lay between the germline ends. CDR1 is SGHTA and CDR2 is FQGNSA in the germline V gene. The CDR3 here is CASSSQDSGYTF. Here the CDR3 DNA reads TGTGCCAGCAGCTCCCAGGACAGTGGCTACACCTTC.

Ten or more counts support this clonotype. J is TRBJ2-5 and V is TRBV3-1; D perhaps matches TRBD2 (6 bases). In germline, CDR1 is LGHDT, CDR2 YNNKEL (reference sequence). This CDR3 is 14 amino acids long. Trimming took off 1 base at V and 4 bases at J, with 10 bases between the two ends. The CDR3 coding sequence is TGTGCCAGCAGCCAAGGGGCGGGGTTAGAGACCCAGTACTTC. Its protein is CASSQGAGLETQYF.

This clonotype has just a few counts. V usage is TRBV20-1 and J usage is TRBJ2-7; no reliable D call. This CDR3 region has 16 residues. Germline CDR1 DFQATT, CDR2 SNEGSKA (reference sequence). The germline V and J ends were trimmed by 0 bases and 10 bases, with 25 bases remaining between them. The CDR3 DNA is TGCAGTGCTAGAGAAACACGGACCACTACACGAGGAACCCAGTACTTC. It is translated as CSARETRTTTRGTQYF.

The V and J genes are TRBV25-1 and TRBJ2-1, with D possibly matching TRBD1 (5 bases). Looked up from germline, CDR1 is MGHDK and CDR2 is SYGVNS. The CDR3 consists of 13 residues. V lost 4 bases and J 5 bases, leaving 9 bases between the germline ends. As DNA, the CDR3 is TGTGCCAGCAGTGCCCAGGGTGACAATGAGCAGTTCTTC. Its translation is CASSAQGDNEQFF.

V and J are TRBV28 and TRBJ1-3, with D perhaps TRBD1 (5 bases). V lost 10 bases and J 0 bases, leaving 7 bases between the germline ends. CDR3 length: 12 amino acids. Germline values: CDR1 MDHEN, CDR2 SYDVKM. The CDR3 bases are TGTGCCACGGGGCCCTCTGGAAACACCATATATTTT. Its protein is CATGPSGNTIYF.

The genes are TRBV5-1 and TRBJ2-5; possible D gene TRBD2, 5 bases. The DNA end lines up better with TRBJ2-1; the J call may be wrong. CDR1 and CDR2 from the germline V gene are SGHRS and YFSETQ. This CDR3 has 13 amino acids. The CDR3: CASSLTSTTEQFF. Here the CDR3 DNA reads TGCGCCAGCAGCCTAACTAGTACGACTGAGCAGTTCTTC.

To note about this clonotype: Its ends do not fully match the called genes, so a read error is possible. This chain joins TRBV6-6 and TRBJ2-5; D call uncertain. There are 11 residues in the CDR3. Germline V gene sequence: CDR1 MNHNY, CDR2 SVGAGI (reference sequence). The CDR3 DNA sequence: TGTGCCAGCAGTTACGAGGCGAGTTCGGAATTC. Its translation: CASSYEASSEF.

Only a few counts were recorded for this clonotype. The J gene is TRBJ2-1, the V gene TRBV7-2, with D perhaps matching TRBD2 (6 bases). V lost 5 bases and J 6 bases, leaving 11 bases between the germline ends. Germline V gene data show CDR1 as SGHTA and CDR2 as FQGNSA. CDR3 length equals 13 residues. The CDR3 sequence: CASSTRTTNEQFF. CDR3 coding DNA: TGTGCCAGCAGCACCAGGACTACCAATGAGCAGTTCTTC.

V usage is TRBV7-9 and J usage is TRBJ1-4; D not certain. The CDR3 sequence is 13 residues long. The V end was cut by 4 bases, the J end by 5 bases, with 8 bases between. CDR1 and CDR2 (germline): SEHNR, FQNEAQ (reference sequence). The CDR3 loop is CASSWLPNEKLFF. The CDR3 DNA reads as TGTGCCAGCAGCTGGCTTCCAAATGAAAAACTGTTTTTT.

This clonotype was observed at least ten times. The rearrangement links TRBV7-9 to TRBJ2-1; D is unclear. CDR1 SEHNR and CDR2 FQNEAQ come from the germline V gene (reference sequence). CDR3 size: 13 residues. Trimming took 2 bases from V and 8 from J, leaving 10 bases between them. This CDR3 is CASSLFGGHEQFF. In DNA, the CDR3 is TGTGCCAGCAGCTTATTTGGTGGCCATGAGCAGTTCTTC.

The CDR3 nucleotides are TGTGCCAGCAGTTTATCCGGACAGGTTACCGAGCAGTACTTC. Its translation: CASSLSGQVTEQYF. The chain uses TRBV12-3 or TRBV12-4 and TRBJ2-7; 7 bases match TRBD1. Trimming took 2 bases from V and 6 from J; bases not matched to a gene: 7. The CDR3 contains 14 residues.

The rearrangement joins TRBV7-9 to TRBJ2-3; 8 bases map to TRBD2. Looked up from germline, CDR1 is SEHNR and CDR2 is FQNEAQ (reference sequence). The CDR3 runs to 19 residues. V trimming: 5 bases; J trimming: 2 bases; junction bases outside the gene matches: 18. CDR3 bases: TGTGCCAGCAGCGGACTGGGAGGCGGGAGGCCAGATTTCACAGATACGCAGTATTTT. As protein: CASSGLGGGRPDFTDTQYF.

This sequence joins TRBV12-5 and TRBJ2-5; TRBD2 might be the D (7 bases). CDR3 length equals 13 residues. Germline lookup yields CDR1 LGHNT and CDR2 FRNRAP. Trimming pared 5 bases from V and 5 bases from J, leaving 12 bases between. CDR3 sequence (DNA): TGTGCTAGTGGTATCAGGGGAGGGGAGACCCAGTACTTC. Protein product: CASGIRGGETQYF.

This chain uses TRBV10-3 with TRBJ2-7; no definite D call. The length of the CDR3 is 13 residues. Per germline, CDR1 ENHRY and CDR2 SYGVKD. V gave up 3 bases and J gave up 0 bases, with 6 bases separating them. Here the CDR3 DNA reads TGTGCCATCAGTGAAGGGATCTCCTACGAGCAGTACGTC. It translates to CAISEGISYEQYV.

The gene calls are TRBV20-1 and TRBJ2-5, with 8 bases identical to TRBD2. Gene TRBJ2-1 matches the end of the DNA better, so the J call may be wrong. Germline V gives CDR1 DFQATT, CDR2 SNEGSKA (reference sequence). The CDR3 contains 13 residues. This CDR3 reads CSGGLGSYNEQFF. As DNA, the CDR3 is TGCAGTGGGGGACTAGGGTCCTACAATGAGCAGTTCTTC.

This clonotype was observed a handful of times. A read error may account for a junction end that differs from germline. The chain is built from TRBV4-1 and TRBJ2-5; D not certain. The CDR3 has 14 amino acids. Germline assignment: CDR1 MGHRA and CDR2 YSYEKL. CDR3 region: CASSRPDPKETRYF. CDR3 in DNA: TGCGCCAGCAGCCGACCGGACCCTAAAGAGACCCGGTACTTC.

This clonotype came up many times. The V call is TRBV2, the J call TRBJ2-3; D is unclear. With 3 bases removed from V and 4 bases from J, the gap between germline ends came to 2 bases. CDR1 SNHLY and CDR2 FYNNEI come from the germline V gene. This CDR3 is built from 11 residues. CDR3 bases: TGTGCCAGCAGTGAGGCAGATACGCAGTATTTT. Its translation: CASSEADTQYF.